Sequencing of this T cell receptor (beta chain) was carried out in a study of regulatory T cells in long-lasting Graves disease. This clonotype has only a few counts. Antigen specificity is unknown. Building the TCR beta libraries relied on iRepertoire HTBI primers, and CDR3 regions underwent Arm-PCR. Via MiXCR, TCRdb re-called the multiplex PCR reads, giving one row per CDR3 protein. The sample yields 580,000 or so distinct CDR3 sequences, 15% to 20% seen once. The time point is: newly diagnosed GD, antithyroid drugs for less than 3 months. RNA extracted from PBMCs served as the sequencing template. V shed 7 bases and J shed 6 bases, with 4 bases lying between them. This CDR3 comprises 10 residues. Germline values: CDR1 MDHEN, CDR2 SYDVKM. Overall study findings and caveats: The persistent group shared roughly 2,700 public clonotypes, more than the approximately 880 shared by new patients.

The sample also formed part of further work on T cells in Graves' hyperthyroidism and ophthalmopathy. That paper states: Carried out on the TCR CDR3, a first-round RT-PCR used the HTBI primer set.

The origin of this receptor is a man between 18 and 35 years old with Graves disease. Sequencing was performed on peripheral blood mononuclear cells (PBMCs), taken at new diagnosis, from a patient treated with antithyroid drugs. V gene TRBV28 combines with J gene TRBJ1-3; no clear D gene. CDR3 loop: CASKENTIYF. For the CDR3, the DNA is TGTGCCAGCAAAGAAAACACCATATATTTT.